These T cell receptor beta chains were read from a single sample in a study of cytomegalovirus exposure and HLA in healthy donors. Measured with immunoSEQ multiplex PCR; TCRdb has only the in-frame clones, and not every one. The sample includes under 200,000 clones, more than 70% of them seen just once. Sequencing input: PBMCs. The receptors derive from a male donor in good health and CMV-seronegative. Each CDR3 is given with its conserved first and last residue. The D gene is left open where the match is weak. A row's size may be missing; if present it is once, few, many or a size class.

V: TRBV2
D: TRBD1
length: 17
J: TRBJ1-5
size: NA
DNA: TGTGCCAGCAGTGAAGATTTCGGACAGGAGAGCAATCAGCCCCAGCATTTT
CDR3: CASSEDFGQESNQPQHF

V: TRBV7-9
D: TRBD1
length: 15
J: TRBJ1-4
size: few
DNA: TGTGCCAGCAGCCTTCGGATGGGACAGAATGAAAAACTGTTTTTT
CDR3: CASSLRMGQNEKLFF

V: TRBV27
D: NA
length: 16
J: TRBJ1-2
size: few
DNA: TGTGCCAGCCGCTCGCGAGGCGTCAGAGATAACTATGGCTACACCTTC
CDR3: CASRSRGVRDNYGYTF

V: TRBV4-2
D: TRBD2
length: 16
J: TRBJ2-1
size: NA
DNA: TGTGCCAGCAGCCAAGCACCGGGACTAGTCTACAATGAGCAGTTCTTC
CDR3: CASSQAPGLVYNEQFF

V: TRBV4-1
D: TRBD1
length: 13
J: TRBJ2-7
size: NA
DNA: TGCGCCAGCAGGGAGAGGACAGGGGACGAGCAGTACTTC
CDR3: CASRERTGDEQYF

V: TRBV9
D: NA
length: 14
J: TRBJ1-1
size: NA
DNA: TGTGCCAGCAGCGTAGTGGCAGGGAACACTGAAGCTTTCTTT
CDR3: CASSVVAGNTEAFF

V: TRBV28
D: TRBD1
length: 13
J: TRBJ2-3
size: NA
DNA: TGTGCCAGCAGGCTACAGGGGACAGATACGCAGTATTTT
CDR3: CASRLQGTDTQYF

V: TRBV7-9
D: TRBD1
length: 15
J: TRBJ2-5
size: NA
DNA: TGTGCCAGCAGTCCCCGGGACAGGGGAAAAGAGACCCAGTACTTC
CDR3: CASSPRDRGKETQYF

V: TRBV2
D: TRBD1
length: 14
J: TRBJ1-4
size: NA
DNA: TGTGCCAGCGGTTCCGGGACAGGGAATGAAAAACTGTTTTTT
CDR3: CASGSGTGNEKLFF

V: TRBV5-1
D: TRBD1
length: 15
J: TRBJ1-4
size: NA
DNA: TGCGCCAGCAGCCCGACCGGGACAGGGAATGAAAAACTGTTTTTT
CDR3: CASSPTGTGNEKLFF

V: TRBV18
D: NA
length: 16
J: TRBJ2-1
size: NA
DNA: TGTGCCAGCTCACCGCTCAGACACAGCTCCTACAATGAGCAGTTCTTC
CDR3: CASSPLRHSSYNEQFF

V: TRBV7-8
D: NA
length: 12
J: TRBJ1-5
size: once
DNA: TGTGCCAGCAGCTTAGTTCGGCAGCCCCAGCATTTT
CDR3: CASSLVRQPQHF

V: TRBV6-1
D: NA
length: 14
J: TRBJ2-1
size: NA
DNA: TGTGCCAGCAGTGAAGTTGCAGGTTACAATGAGCAGTTCTTC
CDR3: CASSEVAGYNEQFF

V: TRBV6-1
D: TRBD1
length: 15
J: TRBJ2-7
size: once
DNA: TGTGCCAGCAGTGAAGAGGGGACAGGGGGCTACGAGCAGTACTTC
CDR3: CASSEEGTGGYEQYF

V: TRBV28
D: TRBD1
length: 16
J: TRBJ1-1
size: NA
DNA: TGTGCCAGCAGTTTATATGGGGGGACAGGGTACACTGAAGCTTTCTTT
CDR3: CASSLYGGTGYTEAFF

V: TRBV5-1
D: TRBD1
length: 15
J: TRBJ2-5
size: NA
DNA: TGCGCCAGCAGCGTAGGGGGGGACAGGGGAGAGACCCAGTACTTC
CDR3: CASSVGGDRGETQYF

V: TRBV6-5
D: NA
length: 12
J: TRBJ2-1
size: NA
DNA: TGTGCCAGCAGTTACTCAGCTAATGAGCAGTTCTTC
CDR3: CASSYSANEQFF

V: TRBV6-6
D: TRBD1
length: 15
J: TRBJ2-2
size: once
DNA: TGTGCCAGCAGTTCCGGGGACAGGGTCGCCGGGGAGCTGTTTTTT
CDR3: CASSSGDRVAGELFF

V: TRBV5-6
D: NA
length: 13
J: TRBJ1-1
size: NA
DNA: TGTGCCAGCGCTCGGGACACCAGAACTGAAGCTTTCTTT
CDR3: CASARDTRTEAFF

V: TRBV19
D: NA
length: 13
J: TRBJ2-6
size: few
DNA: TGTGCCAGTTCGGTAGCTGGGGCCAACGTCCTGACTTTC
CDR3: CASSVAGANVLTF

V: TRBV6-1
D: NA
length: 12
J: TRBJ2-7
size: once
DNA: TGTGCCAGCAGTGAAGCCAGCTACGAGCAGTACTTC
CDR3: CASSEASYEQYF

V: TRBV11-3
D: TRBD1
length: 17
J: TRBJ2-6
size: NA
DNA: TGTGCCAGCAGCTTAGGAGGGGGCAGGGCCGGGGCCAACGTCCTGACTTTC
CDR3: CASSLGGGRAGANVLTF

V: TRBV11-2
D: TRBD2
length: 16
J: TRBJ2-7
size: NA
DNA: TGTGCCAGCAGCTTAGGTAGGGTAGCGGGGATCGACGAGCAGTACTTC
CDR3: CASSLGRVAGIDEQYF

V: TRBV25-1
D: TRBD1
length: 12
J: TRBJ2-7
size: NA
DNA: TGTGCCAGCAGGACAGGGTCCCACGAGCAGTACTTC
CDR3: CASRTGSHEQYF

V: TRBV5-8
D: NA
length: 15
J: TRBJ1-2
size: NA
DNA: TGTGCCAGCAGCGCCCGGGGGGCATGGAACTATGGCTACACCTTC
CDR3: CASSARGAWNYGYTF

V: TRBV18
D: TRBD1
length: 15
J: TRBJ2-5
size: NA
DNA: TGTGCCAGCTCACCCACAGGGGGCATGGGGGAGACCCAGTACTTC
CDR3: CASSPTGGMGETQYF

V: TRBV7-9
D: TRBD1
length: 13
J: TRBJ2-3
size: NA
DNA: TGTGCCAGCAGCCCTCGGGACAGTCATACGCAGTATTTT
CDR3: CASSPRDSHTQYF

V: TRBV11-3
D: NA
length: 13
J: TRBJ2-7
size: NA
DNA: TGTGCCAGCAGCTTCCACAGCTCCTACGAGCAGTACTTC
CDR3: CASSFHSSYEQYF

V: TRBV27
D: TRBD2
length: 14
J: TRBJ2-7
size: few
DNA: TGTGCCAGCAGTTTGGGAGGGACGGACTACGAGCAGTACTTC
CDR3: CASSLGGTDYEQYF

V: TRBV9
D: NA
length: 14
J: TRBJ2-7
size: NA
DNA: TGTGCCAGCAGCACCGGGACAAAATACTACGAGCAGTACTTC
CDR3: CASSTGTKYYEQYF

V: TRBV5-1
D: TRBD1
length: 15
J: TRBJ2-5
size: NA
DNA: TGCGCCAGCAGCTTGATGGGACAGCCTCAAGAGACCCAGTACTTC
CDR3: CASSLMGQPQETQYF

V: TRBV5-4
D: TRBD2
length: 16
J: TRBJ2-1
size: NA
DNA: TGTGCCAGCAGCTCACCAACTAGCGGGAGGTACAATGAGCAGTTCTTC
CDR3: CASSSPTSGRYNEQFF

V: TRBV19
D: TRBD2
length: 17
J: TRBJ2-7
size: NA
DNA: TGTGCCAGTAGCCGCCAGGTAGCGGGAGGGAAAGTCTACGAGCAGTACTTC
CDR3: CASSRQVAGGKVYEQYF

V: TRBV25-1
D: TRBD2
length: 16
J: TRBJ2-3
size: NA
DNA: TGTGCCAGCAGTGAACTAGCGGGGACTAGCACAGATACGCAGTATTTT
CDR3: CASSELAGTSTDTQYF

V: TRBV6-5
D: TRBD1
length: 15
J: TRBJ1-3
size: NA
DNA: TGTGCCAGCACTGGAGCCGGACAGGCCGGAAACACCATATATTTT
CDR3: CASTGAGQAGNTIYF

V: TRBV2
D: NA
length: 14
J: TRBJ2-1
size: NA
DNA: TGTGCCAGCAGCGCGGCTAGCTGGGTCGATGAGCAGTTCTTC
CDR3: CASSAASWVDEQFF

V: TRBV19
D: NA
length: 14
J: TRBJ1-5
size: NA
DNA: TGTGCCAGTAGTATGTGGAGGGACTATCAGCCCCAGCATTTT
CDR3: CASSMWRDYQPQHF

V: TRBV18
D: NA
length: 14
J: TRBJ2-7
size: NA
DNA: TGTGCCAGCTCACCGGCGGGTGATGTTGATGAGCAGTACTTC
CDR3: CASSPAGDVDEQYF